Following are 21 T cell receptor beta chains from one sample sequenced in a study of T cells in Graves' hyperthyroidism and ophthalmopathy. The source material, RNA transcripts, was used to amplify TCR beta CDR3 regions. The HTBI primer set drove a first-round RT-PCR of the TCR CDR3. TCRdb used MiXCR to reprocess the multiplex PCR reads, holding one entry per CDR3 protein. The sample has nearly 600,000 distinct CDR3 sequences; 14% are singletons. The sample taken for sequencing was blood. Source of these receptors: a woman aged 18 to 35 with Graves' ophthalmopathy.

This clonotype was recorded a few times. V and J are TRBV19 and TRBJ2-1; possible D gene TRBD2, 5 bases. From germline, CDR1 is LNHDA and CDR2 SQIVND (reference sequence). The CDR3 totals 16 residues. V was trimmed by 4 bases and J by 0 bases, leaving 13 bases between them. CDR3 protein: CASSSLRGYSYNEQFF. The CDR3 DNA reads TGTGCCAGTAGTAGTCTCCGCGGGTACTCCTACAATGAGCAGTTCTTC.

This clonotype was detected ten times or more. The chain carries TRBV7-9 and TRBJ2-7, with TRBD1 matching over 9 bases. The germline gives CDR1 SEHNR, CDR2 FQNEAQ (reference sequence). V shed 5 bases, J shed 6 bases, and the junction held 8 bases outside the gene matches. This CDR3 is built from 14 residues. The CDR3 nucleotides are TGTGCCAGCAGCCCGGACAGGGGAGTGGGCGAGCAGTACTTC. Its translation is CASSPDRGVGEQYF.

The chain links TRBV6-1 to TRBJ1-2; 9 bases map to TRBD1. Per the germline V gene, CDR1 is MNHNS and CDR2 is SASEGT. Trimming removed 6 bases from V and 5 bases from J; junction bases left unmatched: 10. This CDR3 spans 15 amino acids. The CDR3 is CASRIGTGKGYGYTF. The CDR3 DNA is TGTGCCAGCAGGATAGGGACAGGGAAAGGGTATGGCTACACCTTC.

There are many counts of this clonotype. The J gene is TRBJ2-1, the V gene TRBV7-2; 10 bases match TRBD2. CDR1 SGHTA and CDR2 FQGNSA come from the germline V gene. V lost 4 bases to trimming and J lost 6 bases; unmatched junction nucleotides: 6. The CDR3 sequence is 15 residues long. Here the CDR3 DNA reads TGTGCCAGCAGCTCTAGCGGGAGAAATACCAATGAGCAGTTCTTC. Its translation: CASSSSGRNTNEQFF. Full variable domain (outside the CDR3, taken from reference TRBV7-2 and TRBJ2-1): GAGVSQSPSNKVTEKGKDVELRCDPISGHTALYWYRQSLGQGLEFLIYFQGNSAPDKSGLPSDRFSAERTGGSVSTLTIQRTQQEDSAVYLCASSSSGRNTNEQFFGPGTRLTVL.

The chain is built from TRBV13 and TRBJ2-7; 14 nucleotides agree with TRBD2. This CDR3 has 20 residues. V gave up 5 bases and J gave up 4 bases; unmatched junction bases: 19. The V gene's germline CDR1 is PRHDT and CDR2 FYEKMQ (reference sequence). CDR3 nucleotide sequence: TGTGCCAGCAGCAGACGACCGGGACTAGCGGGAGAGGGTCGATCTTACGAGCAGTACTTC. Amino acid sequence: CASSRRPGLAGEGRSYEQYF.

This clonotype was recorded at least ten times. This sequence joins TRBV12-3 or TRBV12-4 and TRBJ2-1; a possible D gene is TRBD1 (6 bases). V was pared by 3 bases and J by 7 bases, with 16 bases between. This CDR3 has 15 residues. The DNA for the CDR3 is TGTGCCAGCAGTTTGGCCTACAGGGTGTGGAATGAGCAGTTCTTC. Its translation: CASSLAYRVWNEQFF.

This clonotype was seen repeatedly, ten times or more. V gene TRBV3-1 combines with J gene TRBJ1-2; D uncertain. CDR3 length: 15 residues. The V gene's germline CDR1 is LGHDT and CDR2 YNNKEL (reference sequence). V was clipped by 1 base and J by 1 base, with 10 bases between them. The DNA for the CDR3 is TGTGCCAGCAGCCAAGTGGGCAGCCTTAACTATGGCTACACCTTC. Protein product: CASSQVGSLNYGYTF.

The J gene is TRBJ2-1, the V gene TRBV10-3; TRBD2 aligns across 16 bases. Germline V gene data show CDR1 as ENHRY and CDR2 as SYGVKD. V lost 0 bases, J lost 0 bases, and 5 bases stayed unmatched. This CDR3 comprises 20 residues. As DNA, the CDR3 is TGTGCCATCAGTGAGTCGGTGGGACTAGCGGGAGGGAGCTCCTACAATGAGCAGTTCTTC. Its translation is CAISESVGLAGGSSYNEQFF.

A few counts support this clonotype. The V call is TRBV11-2, the J call TRBJ1-3; TRBD1 matches at 8 bases. With V trimmed by 5 bases and J by 0 bases, 9 bases remained unmatched. Germline V CDR1 and CDR2: SGHAT, FQNNGV. The CDR3 is 17 residues long. The CDR3 DNA follows: TGTGCCAGCAGCCCTCGACAGGGGATTATCTCTGGAAACACCATATATTTT. Protein sequence: CASSPRQGIISGNTIYF.

This clonotype has ten or more counts. The V gene is TRBV7-2, the J gene TRBJ1-6; no firm D call. Trimming took 3 bases from V and 13 from J, leaving 19 bases between them. The CDR3 length is 15 residues. Germline assignment: CDR1 SGHTA and CDR2 FQGNSA. The CDR3 region is CASSFRGDETPPLHF. CDR3 sequence (DNA): TGTGCCAGCAGCTTTCGGGGAGACGAGACCCCCCCCCTCCACTTT.

This clonotype was recorded at least ten times. This chain links TRBV27 with TRBJ2-3; no clear D. Germline V gene sequence: CDR1 MNHEY, CDR2 SMNVEV (reference sequence). CDR3 length: 13 residues. As DNA, the CDR3 is TGTGCAATCCCCACGCCCAGCACAGATACGCAGTATTTT. Protein product: CAIPTPSTDTQYF.

The chain recombines TRBV19 with TRBJ2-3, with D hard to call. Deletions cut 3 bases from V and 1 base from J, with 14 bases between. This CDR3 is 16 amino acids long. Per germline, CDR1 LNHDA and CDR2 SQIVND (reference sequence). In nucleotides, the CDR3 is TGTGCCAGTAGTATTCCCCTCCGGCTCGGCACAGATACGCAGTATTTT. Translation gives CASSIPLRLGTDTQYF.

This clonotype was seen a handful of times. The chain uses TRBV28 and TRBJ2-2, with a possible D match to TRBD1 (6 bases). V lost 3 bases, J lost 6 bases, and 14 bases lay in between. The CDR3 runs 15 residues. Germline CDR1 and CDR2: MDHEN and SYDVKM. The DNA of the CDR3 is TGTGCCAGCAGTTTGGGCAGGGGTTTTCCCGGGGAGCTGTTTTTT. Translated: CASSLGRGFPGELFF.

This clonotype was seen repeatedly, ten times or more. The genes are TRBV5-1 and TRBJ1-2, with TRBD1 identical over 9 bases. J gave up 6 bases and V 2 bases, and 11 bases lay outside the gene matches. CDR1 is SGHRS and CDR2 is YFSETQ in the germline V gene. The CDR3 length is 16 residues. The CDR3 spells CASSFGTGQEWDGYTF. In nucleotides, the CDR3 is TGCGCCAGCAGCTTCGGGACAGGGCAAGAGTGGGATGGCTACACCTTC.

This clonotype was detected ten times or more. The V gene is TRBV27, the J gene TRBJ1-2; no clear D gene. The CDR3 spans 17 residues. V shed 3 bases and J shed 4 bases, with 21 bases lying between them. In germline, CDR1 is MNHEY, CDR2 SMNVEV (reference sequence). The CDR3 nucleotides are TGTGCCAGCAGTTTCCTTTCCACGACCTCTTTGCCCTATGGCTACACCTTC. It is translated as CASSFLSTTSLPYGYTF.

In its sample, this clonotype was seen many times. The genes are TRBV14 and TRBJ1-1, with a possible D match to TRBD1 (6 bases). Between the trimmed V and J ends, which lost 3 bases and 3 bases, there was a span of 11 bases. The length of the CDR3 is 14 residues. CDR1 is SGHDN, CDR2 FVKESK, per germline. The CDR3 DNA follows: TGTGCCAGCAGCCATGACAGGTGGGACACTGAAGCTTTCTTT. It is translated as CASSHDRWDTEAFF. The full variable domain, completed using reference TRBV14 and TRBJ1-1, is EAGVTQFPSHSVIEKGQTVTLRCDPISGHDNLYWYRRVMGKEIKFLLHFVKESKQDESGMPNNRFLAERTGGTYSTLKVQPAELEDSGVYFCASSHDRWDTEAFFGQGTRLTVV.

Comments on this clonotype: A read error is likely, as this CDR3 ends without the conserved phenylalanine or tryptophan. The rearrangement joins TRBV11-2 to TRBJ2-2; 8 nucleotides agree with TRBD1. V dropped 6 bases and J dropped 6; count of bases not matched to a gene: 6. Germline assignment: CDR1 SGHAT and CDR2 FQNNGV. This CDR3 is built from 14 residues. This chain's CDR3 is CASRNTRGPGELFI. CDR3 DNA: TGTGCCAGCAGGAATACCAGGGGGCCCGGGGAGCTGTTTATT.

This clonotype was seen ten or more times. V gene TRBV19 combines with J gene TRBJ1-1, with TRBD1 matching over 7 bases. CDR3 length equals 16 residues. CDR1 is LNHDA and CDR2 is SQIVND in the germline V gene (reference sequence). Trimming removed 6 bases from V and 2 bases from J; junction bases left unmatched: 12. CDR3 residues: CASSLQGPPVNTEAFF. CDR3 bases: TGTGCCAGTAGCTTACAGGGGCCTCCTGTTAACACTGAAGCTTTCTTT.

At least ten counts were recorded for this clonotype. V is TRBV24-1 and J is TRBJ2-1; TRBD2 matches at 8 bases. CDR3 size: 14 residues. The germline V gene has CDR1 KGHDR and CDR2 SFDVKD. J was trimmed by 2 bases and V by 9 bases; bases with no gene match: 5. This CDR3 reads CATGDSGTYNEQFF. CDR3 DNA: TGTGCCACCGGGGATAGCGGGACCTACAATGAGCAGTTCTTC.

J is TRBJ2-1 and V is TRBV7-9; 10 bases line up with TRBD2. The J segment lost 5 bases and the V segment lost 3 bases, leaving 7 bases of the junction unmatched. The CDR3 is made up of 16 amino acids. Per germline, CDR1 SEHNR and CDR2 FQNEAQ (reference sequence). Here the CDR3 DNA reads TGTGCCAGCAGCTTTACCCGGCTAGCGGGGGACAATGAGCAGTTCTTC. Translated: CASSFTRLAGDNEQFF.

This clonotype showed up many times. This sequence joins TRBV19 and TRBJ2-7, with 10 bases fitting TRBD1. CDR1 is LNHDA and CDR2 is SQIVND in the germline V gene (reference sequence). The CDR3 sequence is 15 residues long. Trimming removed 3 bases from V and 2 bases from J; junction bases left unmatched: 4. The CDR3 sequence is CASSIGTGVTYEQYF. The CDR3 DNA reads as TGTGCCAGTAGTATCGGGACAGGGGTTACCTACGAGCAGTACTTC.